This T cell receptor (beta chain) comes out of a study of cytomegalovirus exposure and HLA in healthy donors (dated by TCRdb to between 2016 and 2019). With regard to the full study: An earlier analysis of several hundred of the donors reported about 280 Gb of sequence data and some 110 million unique TCR beta sequences obtained from about 170 million T cells. Roughly 300 gigabases of sequencing data and roughly 80 million unique TCR sequences made up an early release that covered nearly 650 HLA-typed donors. Of the 300 to 500 genotyped donors, 75% to 85% were placed in the genetic ancestry cluster associated with self-reported Caucasian donors. The study aimed to test whether signatures of past pathogen exposure could be identified by cataloging public T cell receptors. The study profiled the T cell repertoires of 500 to 800 subjects by immunosequencing and related them to cytomegalovirus serostatus. A separate validation cohort of 100 to 150 different subjects was used in addition to the roughly 700-subject first cohort. High-throughput TCR immunosequencing, statistical association of individual TCRs with disease status, and machine learning were combined to predict cytomegalovirus infection status. A later analysis re-examined previously published TCR beta repertoires from about 700 donors and added high-resolution HLA genotyping to investigate patterns of TCR occurrence. Rather than drawing on any new phenotypic data, the later analysis identified candidate immune exposures from TCR beta sequences and the way those sequences occurred across donors. An earlier analysis of approximately 630 of the donors applied high-throughput TCR beta sequencing to assess whether each TCR beta V gene segment acted as functional or pseudogenic. Donor age, sex, ethnicity and CMV serostatus were compiled alongside the repertoire data. Genome-wide SNP genotypes for about 60% of the roughly 670 donors were used in a later genetic analysis, which treated that subset as a discovery cohort. All discovery cohort repertoires had been generated using a single sequencing platform. Both class I and class II loci were covered by HLA typing, at four-digit resolution. Typing coverage varied by locus: roughly 620-640 donors for A, B, C, DRB1 and DQB1; roughly 560 for DQA1; 600 to 610 for DPA1; more than 450 for DPB1. A handful of DR-DQ haplotypes were handled as single units for association and clustering because linkage in the cohort was strong. On average, 235,054 unique TCR beta nucleotide sequences were sequenced per donor among some 430 genotyped donors of the cohort, with roughly 18% of those sequences being non-productive. Paper-wide results and their limitations: An association between a missense DCLRE1C variant and V-gene and J-gene trimming of TCR beta chains was found in a later genetic analysis and replicated in an independent cohort. At a false discovery rate of 0.05, a later analysis linked around 17,000 TCR beta sequences to specific HLA alleles. This cohort had only TCR beta chains sequenced, and the lack of alpha or paired-chain data limited which features could be detected. A total of 150 to 200 TCR beta chains were listed by the study as associated with cytomegalovirus. In a later analysis, HLA-associated TCR beta chains were found to be more clonally expanded and to have lower generation probabilities than equally common non-associated chains. A further reported finding was that TCR beta sequences accurately predicted the HLA-A and HLA-B alleles for most subjects in the first cohort. In a later analysis, most CMV-associated TCR beta chains were found to appear HLA-restricted, with HLA associations seemingly driven largely by CMV exposure. A cluster of highly shared sequence variants was judged likely to be a technical artifact of the sequencing pipeline. Presence/absence analyses assumed roughly uniform sequencing depth across donors, an assumption that may not hold. While some public TCRs were present in many individuals, most TCR sequences turned up only very rarely across donors. A later genetic analysis reported fewer N-insertions in productive TCRs among donors in an Asian-associated ancestry cluster than the roughly 650-donor mean. Broadly in line with IMGT annotations, most TCR beta V segments showed up in productive rearrangements about 90% or about 30% of the time in an earlier analysis of around 550 of the donors. Linkage disequilibrium might explain the correlated functional status among segregating V segments, but an unknown experimental factor could not be ruled out. Because counts were too low, roughly 16 rarely observed V segments, including chromosome 9 orphons, were left out of the earlier analysis of 587 of the donors. According to a later analysis, parvovirus B19, influenza, CMV and Epstein-Barr virus appeared linked to several top co-occurrence clusters. The classifier was reported to diagnose cytomegalovirus status with high specificity and sensitivity in both the original and validation cohorts. In a later analysis, TCR association rates were found to vary across HLA loci, with the most associated TCRs seen for DRB1 alleles and the fewest for HLA-C alleles. In vitro tests confirmed that a few of the cytomegalovirus-associated TCR beta chains recognize cytomegalovirus antigens. Because the 87-base-pair reads could not distinguish some IMGT-functional V segments, including TRBV6-2 and TRBV6-3, those segments were excluded. For the cohort, immune exposure information was limited to CMV serostatus. Because some donors lacked HLA typing at each locus, the association tests relied only on the typed subset. The authors suggested that the approach could potentially be extended to other disease states and immunological phenotypes. When HLA alleles, especially DR and DQ, strongly co-occurred, attributing TCR associations to individual alleles was difficult.

This clone was seen a single time. Its antigen specificity is not known. No base quality values were provided; no much bigger clone lies one nucleotide off. Library construction relied on the immunoSEQ multiplex PCR assay. A mixture of 60 forward primers for TCR Vbeta segments and 13 reverse primers for TCR Jbeta segments was used in the multiplex PCR. The CDR3 region of rearranged TCR beta genes was amplified from genomic DNA with a multiplex PCR assay. Amplified TCR beta libraries were sequenced as 87-base-pair reads on the Illumina HiSeq System. The authors' pipeline ran thus. A later analysis counted about 76 million unique TCR beta chains across the 666 repertoires, and 10 million to 11 million of these chains were shared by at least two donors. A nearest-neighbor algorithm error-corrected the raw reads and collapsed the reads into unique sequences, merging closely related sequences to remove PCR and sequencing errors. V, D and J gene segments were assigned by aligning CDR3 sequences to IMGT reference sequences. Each retained sequence needed at least a six-nucleotide match to both a V gene segment and a J gene segment. A rearrangement counted as productive if the CDR3 had no stop codons and remained in frame with V and J, and every other rearrangement counted as non-productive. Following IMGT convention, CDR3 was defined as the stretch from the second conserved V-encoded cysteine to the conserved J-encoded phenylalanine. In an earlier analysis of approximately 590 of the donors, sequences lacking an unambiguous match to a single V gene segment were excluded. In an earlier analysis of approximately 500 of the donors, a V segment was called functional when productive rearrangements were above 56.7%, and segregating when the standard deviation between donors exceeded 5%. A statistical classification framework was developed to diagnose cytomegalovirus status using the catalog of TCR beta chain sequences. A later analysis assigned V and J genes by comparing TCR nucleotide sequences with IMGT/GENE-DB human TR gene sequences. The TCRdist pipeline was used in a later analysis to assign CDR3 sequences and most-parsimonious VDJ recombination scenarios. In a later analysis, each TCR beta chain was defined by its CDR3 amino acid sequence together with its V-gene family, and reads lacking a unique V-gene family were excluded. A later analysis removed several hundred highly shared, low-generation-probability nucleotide sequences to deal with suspected cross-contamination and a sequencing artifact. For each public chain, a later analysis derived a clonal expansion index from normalized ranks of inferred template counts within each repertoire. In a later analysis, generation probabilities were computed with a VDJ recombination model fitted to out-of-frame rearrangements, and the resulting probabilities were checked against IGoR. Hypergeometric tests were used in a later analysis to score TCR-TCR, TCR-HLA and TCR-CMV co-occurrence, with a repertoire-size bias correction applied to the TCR pairs. In a later analysis, false discovery rates were estimated by permuting HLA or CMV assignments 20 times. A later analysis grouped co-occurring TCRs with DBSCAN, adding TCRdist sequence similarity when clustering within HLA-allele-positive subsets. Repertoires with fewer than 30,000 or more than 120,000 public chains, plus five repertoires with anomalous nucleotide sharing, were excluded from co-occurrence clustering. TCRdb's version of the immuneACCESS table is confined to in-frame rearrangements and falls short of the full clone set. An unresolved V gene accounts for under half of the shortfall where checked; the remainder is of unknown origin. V, J and clone size are those of that table, while D and trimming were read from the DNA. The sample table records 150,000 to 200,000 clones; about four fifths of these occur just once. The ten largest account for about 1% of the sample.

Between the V and J ends, shortened by 2 bases and 5 bases respectively, the junction contains 12 bases. The cysteine opens and the phenylalanine closes a CDR3 of 14 amino acids. Only CDR3 DNA is held: 42 bases, read in frame from base 1. In the germline V gene, CDR1 corresponds to MNHEY and CDR2 to SVGAGI. In total, around 600 healthy bone marrow donors made up the cohort. At the time of sampling, every cohort member was nominally healthy, though immune exposures that went unrecorded were likely present. The donor was CMV seronegative and was included in the group of under 450 seronegative cohort members. A peripheral blood sample was provided by each donor, and peripheral blood mononuclear cells were used for TCR beta sequencing. The Qiagen DNeasy Blood Extraction Kit was used to extract genomic DNA from the blood cell samples.

Here the chain combines TRBV6-5 and TRBJ1-1, with an unclear D gene assignment. The sequencing sample was made of PBMCs. This receptor was identified in a woman aged 40 to 49 in good health and CMV-seronegative. The CDR3 reads as follows: CASSYRRDETEAFF. In nucleotides, the sequence is TGTGCCAGCAGTTACCGGAGAGACGAGACTGAAGCTTTCTTT.